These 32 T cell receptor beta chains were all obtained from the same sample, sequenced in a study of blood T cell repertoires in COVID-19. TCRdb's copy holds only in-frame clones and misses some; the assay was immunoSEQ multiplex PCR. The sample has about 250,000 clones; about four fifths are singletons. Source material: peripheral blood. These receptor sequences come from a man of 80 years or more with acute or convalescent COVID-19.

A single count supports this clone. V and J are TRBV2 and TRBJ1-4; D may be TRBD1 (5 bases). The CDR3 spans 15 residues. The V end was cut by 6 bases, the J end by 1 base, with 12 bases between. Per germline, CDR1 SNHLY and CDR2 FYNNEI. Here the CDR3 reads CASRGNRLTNEKLFF. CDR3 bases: TGTGCCAGCAGGGGGAACAGGTTAACTAATGAAAAACTGTTTTTT.

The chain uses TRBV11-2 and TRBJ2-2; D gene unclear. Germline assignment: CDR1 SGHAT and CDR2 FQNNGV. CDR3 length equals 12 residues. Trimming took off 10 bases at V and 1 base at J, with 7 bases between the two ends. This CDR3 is CATQQNTGELFF. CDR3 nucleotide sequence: TGTGCCACCCAACAGAACACCGGGGAGCTGTTTTTT.

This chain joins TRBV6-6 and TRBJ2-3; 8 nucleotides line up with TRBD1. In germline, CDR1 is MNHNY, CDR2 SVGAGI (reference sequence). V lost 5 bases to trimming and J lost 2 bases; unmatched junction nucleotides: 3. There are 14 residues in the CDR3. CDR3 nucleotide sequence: TGTGCCAGCAGTCTCAGGGGGCCCACAGATACGCAGTATTTT. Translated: CASSLRGPTDTQYF.

This CDR3 is CASSLHGQERTDTQYF. The CDR3 region has the DNA TGCGCCAGCAGCTTGCACGGACAGGAACGCACAGATACGCAGTATTTT. The chain uses TRBV5-1 and TRBJ2-3; TRBD1 aligns across 7 bases. Germline V CDR1 and CDR2: SGHRS, YFSETQ. The CDR3 is 16 amino acids. V shed 1 base, J shed 1 base, and the junction held 6 bases outside the gene matches.

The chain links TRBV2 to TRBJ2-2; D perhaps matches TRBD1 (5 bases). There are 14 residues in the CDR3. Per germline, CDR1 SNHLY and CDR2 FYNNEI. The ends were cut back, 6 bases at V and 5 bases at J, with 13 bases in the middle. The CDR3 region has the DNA TGTGCCAGCAGACTACAGGAGACTACCGGGGAGCTGTTTTTT. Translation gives CASRLQETTGELFF.

Written as DNA, the CDR3 is TGTGCCAGCAGGGGGAGCTTCTACACTGAAGCTTTCTTT. Protein: CASRGSFYTEAFF. V gene TRBV5-6 combines with J gene TRBJ1-1, with D unresolved. Germline CDR1 and CDR2: SGHDT and YYEEEE. The V gene lost 5 bases and the J gene lost 3 bases, with 11 bases spanning the gap. The CDR3 covers 13 residues.

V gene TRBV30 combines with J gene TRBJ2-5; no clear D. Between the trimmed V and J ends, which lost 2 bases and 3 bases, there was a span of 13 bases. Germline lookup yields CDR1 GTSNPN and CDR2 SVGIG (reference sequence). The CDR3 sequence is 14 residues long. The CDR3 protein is CAWSRTGSKETQYF. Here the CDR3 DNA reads TGTGCCTGGAGTCGTACCGGGTCGAAAGAGACCCAGTACTTC.

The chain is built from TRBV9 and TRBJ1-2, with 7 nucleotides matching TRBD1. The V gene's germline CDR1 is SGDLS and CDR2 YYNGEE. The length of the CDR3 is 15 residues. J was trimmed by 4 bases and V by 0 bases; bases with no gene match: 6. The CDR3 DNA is TGTGCCAGCAGCGTAGAAGGGGGCGGTGGCTATGGCTACACCTTC. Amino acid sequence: CASSVEGGGGYGYTF. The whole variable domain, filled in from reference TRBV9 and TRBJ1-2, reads DSGVTQTPKHLITATGQRVTLRCSPRSGDLSVYWYQQSLDQGLQFLIQYYNGEERAKGNILERFSAQQFPDLHSELNLSSLELGDSALYFCASSVEGGGGYGYTFGSGTRLTVV.

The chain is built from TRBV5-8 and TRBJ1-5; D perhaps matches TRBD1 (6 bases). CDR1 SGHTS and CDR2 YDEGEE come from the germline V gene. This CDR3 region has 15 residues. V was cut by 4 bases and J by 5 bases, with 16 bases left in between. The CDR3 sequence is CASSLGQMRHQPQHF. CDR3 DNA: TGTGCCAGCAGCCTCGGACAGATGCGTCATCAGCCCCAGCATTTT.

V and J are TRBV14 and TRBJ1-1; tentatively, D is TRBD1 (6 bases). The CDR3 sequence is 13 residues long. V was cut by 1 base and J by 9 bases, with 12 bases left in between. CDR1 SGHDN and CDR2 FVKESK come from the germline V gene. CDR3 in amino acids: CASSQVSQGKAFF. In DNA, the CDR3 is TGTGCCAGCAGCCAAGTCTCACAGGGAAAAGCTTTCTTT.

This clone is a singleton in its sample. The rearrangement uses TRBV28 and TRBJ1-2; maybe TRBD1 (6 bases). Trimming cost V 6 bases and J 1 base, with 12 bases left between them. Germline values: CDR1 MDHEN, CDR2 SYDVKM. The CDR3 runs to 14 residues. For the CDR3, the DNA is TGTGCCAGCAGCCTGGAAGGGGGTAACTATGGCTACACCTTC. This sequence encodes CASSLEGGNYGYTF.

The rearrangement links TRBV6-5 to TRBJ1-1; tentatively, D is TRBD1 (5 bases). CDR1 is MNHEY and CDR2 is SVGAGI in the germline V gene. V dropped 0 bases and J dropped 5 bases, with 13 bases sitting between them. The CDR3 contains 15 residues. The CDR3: CASSYSGGTRTEAFF. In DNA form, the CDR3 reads TGTGCCAGCAGTTACTCGGGAGGGACGAGGACTGAAGCTTTCTTT.

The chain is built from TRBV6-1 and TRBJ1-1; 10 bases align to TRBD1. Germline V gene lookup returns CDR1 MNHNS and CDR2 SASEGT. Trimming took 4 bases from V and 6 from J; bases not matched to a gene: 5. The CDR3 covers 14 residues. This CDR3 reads CASSVRDRGAEAFF. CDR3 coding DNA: TGTGCCAGCAGTGTCCGGGACAGGGGAGCTGAAGCTTTCTTT.

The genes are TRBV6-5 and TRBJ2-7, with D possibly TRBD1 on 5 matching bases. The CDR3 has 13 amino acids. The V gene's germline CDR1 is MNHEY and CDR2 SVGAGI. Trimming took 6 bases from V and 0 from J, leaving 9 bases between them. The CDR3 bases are TGTGCCAGCAGCAACAGGAACTCCTACGAGCAGTACTTC. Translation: CASSNRNSYEQYF.

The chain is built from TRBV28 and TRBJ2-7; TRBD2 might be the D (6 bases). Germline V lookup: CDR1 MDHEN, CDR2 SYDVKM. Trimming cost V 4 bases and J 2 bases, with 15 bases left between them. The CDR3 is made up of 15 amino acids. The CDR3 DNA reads TGTGCCAGCAGTTCCGCGGGCGGGGACGCCTACGAGCAGTACTTC. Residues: CASSSAGGDAYEQYF.

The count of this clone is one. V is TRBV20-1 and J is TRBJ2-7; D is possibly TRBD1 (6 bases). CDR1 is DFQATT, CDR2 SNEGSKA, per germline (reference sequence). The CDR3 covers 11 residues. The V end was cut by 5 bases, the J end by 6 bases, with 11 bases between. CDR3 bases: TGCAGTGCTTTCAGGGGTGGCGAGCAGTACTTC. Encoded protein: CSAFRGGEQYF.

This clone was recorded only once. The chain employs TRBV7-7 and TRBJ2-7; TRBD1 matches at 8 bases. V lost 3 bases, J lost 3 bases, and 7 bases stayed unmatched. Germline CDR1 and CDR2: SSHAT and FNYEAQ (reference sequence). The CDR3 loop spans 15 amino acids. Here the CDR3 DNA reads TGTGCCAGCAGCTTGGGGGCAGGGGGCAACTACGAGCAGTACTTC. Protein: CASSLGAGGNYEQYF.

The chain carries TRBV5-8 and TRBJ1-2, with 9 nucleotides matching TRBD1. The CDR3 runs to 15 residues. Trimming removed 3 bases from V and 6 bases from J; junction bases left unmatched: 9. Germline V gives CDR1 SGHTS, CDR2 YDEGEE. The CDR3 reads CASSSPPGQGHGYTF. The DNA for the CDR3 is TGTGCCAGCAGCTCACCACCGGGACAGGGTCATGGCTACACCTTC.

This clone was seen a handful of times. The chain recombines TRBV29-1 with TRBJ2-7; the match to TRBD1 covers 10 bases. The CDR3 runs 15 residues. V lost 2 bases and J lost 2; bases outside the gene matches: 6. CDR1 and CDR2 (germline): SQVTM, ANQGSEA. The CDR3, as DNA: TGCAGCGTTGAACCGAGGGGACAGGGGACCTACGAGCAGTACTTC. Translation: CSVEPRGQGTYEQYF.

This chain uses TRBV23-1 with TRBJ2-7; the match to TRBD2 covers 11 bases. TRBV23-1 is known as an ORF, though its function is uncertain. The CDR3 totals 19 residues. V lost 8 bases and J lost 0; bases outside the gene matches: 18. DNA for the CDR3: TGCGCCAGCGGCGGGGCTAGCGGGAGGACGTATAGGAGCTCCTACGAGCAGTACTTC. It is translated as CASGGASGRTYRSSYEQYF.

The CDR3 DNA is TGTGCCAGCAGCCAAGACCGCCTCAGCCTAGGGGTCGGGAAACTGTTTTTT. It encodes CASSQDRLSLGVGKLFF. The chain is built from TRBV14 and TRBJ1-4, with D maybe TRBD1 (5 bases). The CDR3 is made up of 17 amino acids. Germline V gives CDR1 SGHDN, CDR2 FVKESK. V was pared by 0 bases and J by 11 bases, with 22 bases between.

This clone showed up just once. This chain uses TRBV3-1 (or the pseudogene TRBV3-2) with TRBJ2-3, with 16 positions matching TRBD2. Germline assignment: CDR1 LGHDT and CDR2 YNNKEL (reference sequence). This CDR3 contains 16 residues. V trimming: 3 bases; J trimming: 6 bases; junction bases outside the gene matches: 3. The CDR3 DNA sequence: TGTGCCAGCAGCCAGGGACTAGCGGGGGGGCGGGATACGCAGTATTTT. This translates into CASSQGLAGGRDTQYF.

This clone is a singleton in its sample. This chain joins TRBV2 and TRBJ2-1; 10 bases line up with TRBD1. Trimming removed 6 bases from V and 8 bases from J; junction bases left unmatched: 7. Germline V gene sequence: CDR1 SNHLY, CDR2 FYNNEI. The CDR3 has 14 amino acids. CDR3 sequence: CASRRDRGLYEQFF. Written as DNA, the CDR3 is TGTGCCAGCAGGCGGGACAGGGGTTTGTATGAGCAGTTCTTC.

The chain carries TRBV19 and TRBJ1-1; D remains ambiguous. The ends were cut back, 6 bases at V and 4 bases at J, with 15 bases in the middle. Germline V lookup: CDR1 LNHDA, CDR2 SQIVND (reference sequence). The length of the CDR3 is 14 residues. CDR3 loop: CASSKERVLTEAFF. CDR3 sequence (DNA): TGTGCCAGTAGCAAAGAGAGGGTCCTCACTGAAGCTTTCTTT.

CDR3 nucleotide sequence: TGTGCCACCACAACAGGGGGCAGGGGAAATGAGCAGTTCTTC. This codes for CATTTGGRGNEQFF. The chain joins TRBV24-1 to TRBJ2-1; 9 bases fit TRBD1. V lost 8 bases to trimming and J lost 7 bases; unmatched junction nucleotides: 8. Germline CDR1 and CDR2: KGHDR and SFDVKD. The CDR3 covers 14 residues.

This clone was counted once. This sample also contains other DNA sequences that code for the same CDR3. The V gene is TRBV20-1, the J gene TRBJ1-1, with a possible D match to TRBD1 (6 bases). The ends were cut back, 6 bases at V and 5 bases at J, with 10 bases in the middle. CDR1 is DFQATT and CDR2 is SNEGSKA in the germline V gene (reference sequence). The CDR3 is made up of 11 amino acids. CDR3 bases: TGCAGTGCCAAGGGGGGGACTGAAGCTTTCTTT. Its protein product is CSAKGGTEAFF.

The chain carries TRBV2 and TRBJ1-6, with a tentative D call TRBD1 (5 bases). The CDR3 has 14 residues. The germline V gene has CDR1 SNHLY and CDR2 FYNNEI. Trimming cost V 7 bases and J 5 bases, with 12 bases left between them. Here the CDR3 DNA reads TGTGCCAGCACCCAGGGTGGGAATAATTCACCCCTCCACTTT. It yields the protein CASTQGGNNSPLHF.

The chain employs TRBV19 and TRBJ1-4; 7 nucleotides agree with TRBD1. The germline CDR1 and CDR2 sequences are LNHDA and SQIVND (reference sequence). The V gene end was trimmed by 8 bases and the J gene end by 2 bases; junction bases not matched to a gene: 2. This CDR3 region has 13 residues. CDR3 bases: TGTGCCAGTTCGACAGGGACTAATGAAAAACTGTTTTTT. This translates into CASSTGTNEKLFF.

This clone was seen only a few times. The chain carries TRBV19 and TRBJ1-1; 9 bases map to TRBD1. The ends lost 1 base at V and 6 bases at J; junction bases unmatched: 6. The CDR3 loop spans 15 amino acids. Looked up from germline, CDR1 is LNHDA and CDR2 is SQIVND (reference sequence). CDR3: CASSIGRTGAAEAFF. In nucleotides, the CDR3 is TGTGCCAGTAGTATAGGACGGACAGGGGCGGCTGAAGCTTTCTTT.

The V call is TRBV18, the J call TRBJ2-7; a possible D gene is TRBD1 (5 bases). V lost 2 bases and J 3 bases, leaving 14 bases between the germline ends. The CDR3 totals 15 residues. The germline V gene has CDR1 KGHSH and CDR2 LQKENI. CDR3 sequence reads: CASSPESGQGYEQYF. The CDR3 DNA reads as TGTGCCAGCTCACCAGAGTCCGGACAAGGCTACGAGCAGTACTTC.

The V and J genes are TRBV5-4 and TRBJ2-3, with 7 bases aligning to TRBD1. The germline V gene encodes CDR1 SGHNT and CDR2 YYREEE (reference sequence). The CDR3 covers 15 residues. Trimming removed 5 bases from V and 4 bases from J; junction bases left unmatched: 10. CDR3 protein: CASRAETGIPDTQYF. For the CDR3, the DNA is TGTGCCAGCAGGGCCGAGACAGGGATTCCAGATACGCAGTATTTT.

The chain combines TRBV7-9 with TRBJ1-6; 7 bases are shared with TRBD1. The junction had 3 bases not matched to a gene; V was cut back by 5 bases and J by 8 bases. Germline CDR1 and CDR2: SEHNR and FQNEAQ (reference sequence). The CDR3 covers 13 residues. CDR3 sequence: CASSARGDSPLHF. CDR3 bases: TGTGCCAGCAGCGCCAGGGGGGATTCACCCCTCCACTTT.